This paragraph covers one TCR beta chain sequence. V lost 0 bases to trimming and J lost 9 bases; unmatched junction nucleotides: 7. The CDR3 totals 15 residues. CDR1 LGHNA and CDR2 YNFKEQ come from the germline V gene. This sample was taken from a study of blood T cell repertoires in COVID-19. Only in-frame clones appear in the TCRdb table, and some are missing; sequencing was by immunoSEQ multiplex PCR. The table has 150,000 to 200,000 clones, just over 90% seen once. The receptor comes from a man in his late teens or twenties with COVID-19, enrolled during active disease. The sample comprised peripheral blood. This sequence joins TRBV4-2 and TRBJ2-1; 8 positions match TRBD2. The CDR3 sequence is CASSQEAGAFSEQFF. In DNA, the CDR3 is TGTGCCAGCAGCCAAGAAGCGGGAGCGTTTTCTGAGCAGTTCTTC.